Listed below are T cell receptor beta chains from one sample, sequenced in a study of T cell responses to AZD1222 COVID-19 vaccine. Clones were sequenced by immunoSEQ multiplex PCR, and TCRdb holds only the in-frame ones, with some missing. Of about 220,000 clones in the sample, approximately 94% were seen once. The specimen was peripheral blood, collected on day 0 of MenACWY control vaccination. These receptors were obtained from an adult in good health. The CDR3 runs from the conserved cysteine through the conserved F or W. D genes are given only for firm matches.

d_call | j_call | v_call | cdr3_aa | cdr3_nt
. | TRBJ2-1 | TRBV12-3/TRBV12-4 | CASSLGVYNEQFF | TGTGCCAGCAGTTTAGGGGTATACAATGAGCAGTTCTTC
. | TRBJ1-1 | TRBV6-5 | CASSPRGNTEAFF | TGTGCCAGCAGCCCCAGGGGGAACACTGAAGCTTTCTTT
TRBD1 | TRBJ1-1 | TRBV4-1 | CASSQNPGGNTEAFF | TGCGCCAGCAGCCAGAATCCAGGGGGCAACACTGAAGCTTTCTTT
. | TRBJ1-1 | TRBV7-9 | CASSLGTANTEAFF | TGTGCCAGCAGCTTAGGGACAGCGAACACTGAAGCTTTCTTT
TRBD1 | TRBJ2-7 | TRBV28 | CASSSFGGQAAREQYF | TGTGCCAGCAGTTCCTTCGGGGGACAGGCGGCTAGGGAGCAGTACTTC
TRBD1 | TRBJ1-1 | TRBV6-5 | CASRVEGAVNTEAFF | TGTGCCAGCAGGGTGGAGGGGGCGGTGAACACTGAAGCTTTCTTT
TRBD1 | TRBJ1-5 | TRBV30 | CAWGQGSNQPQHF | TGTGCCTGGGGACAGGGTAGCAATCAGCCCCAGCATTTT
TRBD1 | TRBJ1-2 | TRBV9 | CASSGRDRSYGYTF | TGTGCCAGCAGCGGAAGGGACAGAAGCTATGGCTACACCTTC
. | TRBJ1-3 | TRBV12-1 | CASSRPRDSGSGNTIYF | TGTGCCAGCAGCCGTCCCCGGGACTCTGGCTCTGGAAACACCATATATTTT
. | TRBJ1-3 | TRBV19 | CASSMSQGRTNTIYF | TGTGCCAGTAGTATGAGTCAGGGGCGGACCAACACCATATATTTT
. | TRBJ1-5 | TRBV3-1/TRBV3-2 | CASSQEGSNQPQHF | TGTGCCAGCAGCCAAGAGGGTAGCAATCAGCCCCAGCATTTT
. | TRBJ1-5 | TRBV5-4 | CASSLGGGNQPQHF | TGTGCCAGCAGCTTAGGCGGGGGCAATCAGCCCCAGCATTTT
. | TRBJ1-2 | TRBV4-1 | CASSQSVGGYSYGYTF | TGCGCCAGCAGCCAATCTGTTGGGGGGTATAGCTATGGCTACACCTTC
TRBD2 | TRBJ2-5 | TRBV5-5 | CASSTGLAGGGNQETQYF | TGTGCCAGCAGCACCGGACTAGCGGGGGGAGGAAACCAAGAGACCCAGTACTTC
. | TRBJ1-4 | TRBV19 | CASSITWGSGEKLFF | TGTGCCAGTAGTATAACCTGGGGATCAGGCGAAAAACTGTTTTTT